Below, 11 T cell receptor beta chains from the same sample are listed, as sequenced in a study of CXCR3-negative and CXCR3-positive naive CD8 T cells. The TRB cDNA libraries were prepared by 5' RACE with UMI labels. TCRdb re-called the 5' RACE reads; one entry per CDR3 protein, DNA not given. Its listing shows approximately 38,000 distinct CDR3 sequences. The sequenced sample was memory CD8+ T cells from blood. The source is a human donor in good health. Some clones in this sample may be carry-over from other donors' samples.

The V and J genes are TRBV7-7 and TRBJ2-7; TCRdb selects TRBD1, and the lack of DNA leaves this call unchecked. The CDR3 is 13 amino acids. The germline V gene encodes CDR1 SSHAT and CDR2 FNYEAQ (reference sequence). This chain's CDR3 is CASSSLEGYEQYF.

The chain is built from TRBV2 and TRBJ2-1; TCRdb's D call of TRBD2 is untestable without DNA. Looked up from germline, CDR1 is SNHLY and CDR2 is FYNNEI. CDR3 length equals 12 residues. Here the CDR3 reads CASEGRVNEQFF.

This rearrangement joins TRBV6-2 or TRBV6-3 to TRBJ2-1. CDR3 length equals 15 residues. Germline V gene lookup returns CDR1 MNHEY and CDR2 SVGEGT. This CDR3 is CASSRLGGAYNEQFF.

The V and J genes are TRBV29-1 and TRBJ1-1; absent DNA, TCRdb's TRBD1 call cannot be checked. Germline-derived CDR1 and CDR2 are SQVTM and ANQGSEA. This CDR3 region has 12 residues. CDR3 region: CGVGDDGTEAFF.

Here the CDR3 reads CSVFASSTYEQYF. The V gene is TRBV29-1, the J gene TRBJ2-7. The CDR3 is 13 residues long. The germline V gene has CDR1 SQVTM and CDR2 ANQGSEA.

CDR3 protein: CASSYSKGTGVYEQYF. The V call is TRBV6-2 or TRBV6-3, the J call TRBJ2-7; TCRdb returns TRBD1, unconfirmable since there is no DNA. Germline CDR1 MNHEY, CDR2 SVGEGT. CDR3 length: 16 amino acids.

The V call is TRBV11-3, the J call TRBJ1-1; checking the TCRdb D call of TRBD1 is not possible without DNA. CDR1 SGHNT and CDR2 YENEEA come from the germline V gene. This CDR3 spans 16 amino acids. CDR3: CASSSRRAAVHTEAFF.

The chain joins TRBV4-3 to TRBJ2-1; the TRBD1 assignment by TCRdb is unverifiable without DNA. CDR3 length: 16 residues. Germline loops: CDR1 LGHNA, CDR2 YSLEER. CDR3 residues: CASSLEGGNPYNEQFF.

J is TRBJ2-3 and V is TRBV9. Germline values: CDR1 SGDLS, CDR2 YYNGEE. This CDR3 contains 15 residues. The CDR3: CASSPYGGITDTQYF.

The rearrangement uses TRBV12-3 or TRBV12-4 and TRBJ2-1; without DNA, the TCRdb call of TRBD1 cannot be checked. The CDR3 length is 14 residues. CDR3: CASTLSGGFDEQFF.

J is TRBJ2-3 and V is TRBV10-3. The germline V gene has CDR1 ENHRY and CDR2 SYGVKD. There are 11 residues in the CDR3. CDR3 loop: CAISEQDTQYF.